This T cell receptor beta chain was documented in a study of long-term antiretroviral therapy in people with HIV. Whole-study results and caveats: Diversity measured after ART increased yet remained under transplant donor controls. When set beside controls, HIV repertoires had CDR3 length ranges that were narrower.

In regard to this clone: The antigen remains undetermined.

Version v3.0 of the immunoSEQ assay was performed at survey level. TCRdb's table, derived via immunoSEQ multiplex PCR, lists solely in-frame clones and lacks some. Counted here are 20,000 to 25,000 clones, 84% occurring once; the ten biggest clones make up about 18%. The origin of this receptor is a man younger than 30 with HIV. The sequenced sample was unsorted PBMCs, obtained 0.1 years before starting antiretroviral therapy.

The CDR3 protein is CASSLGQGASTDTQYF. The CDR3 coding sequence is TGTGCCAGCAGCTTAGGACAGGGGGCAAGCACAGATACGCAGTATTTT. V and J are TRBV5-4 and TRBJ2-3; TRBD1 matches at 11 bases. Per the germline V gene, CDR1 is SGHNT and CDR2 is YYREEE (reference sequence). The J segment lost 0 bases and the V segment lost 2 bases, leaving 2 bases of the junction unmatched. This CDR3 comprises 16 residues.